The T cell receptor (beta chain) described here comes from a study of identical twins. Unique molecular identifiers were present on the cDNA, and a universal primer site came from template switching. Via MiXCR, TCRdb re-called the 5' RACE reads, giving one row per CDR3 protein. The data show hundreds of thousands of distinct CDR3 sequences, roughly 9.7% seen once. This clonotype was seen ten or more times. Its antigen is unknown. Trimming removed 0 bases from V and 1 base from J, with 10 bases in between. Germline V gene sequence: CDR1 SGHRS, CDR2 YFSETQ. The CDR3 runs to 15 residues. Whole-study findings and limits: The presence of invariant MAIT and iNKT cells could partly confound analyses of zero-insertion sequences. Reduced insertions were recorded for abundant cord blood beta clonotypes, with no such pattern in memory repertoires.

In addition, the sample was reused for a study of yellow fever vaccine responses in identical twins. Turning to that study: Each twin's T cell response to the vaccine was reported to look partly convergent and partly personalized.

The chain combines TRBV5-1 with TRBJ2-5; tentative D call: TRBD2 (6 bases). The TCR comes from a young woman in good health. The sequencing input was CD8+ T cells sorted from blood. The CDR3 region is CASSLDGGAQETQYF. The CDR3 DNA reads as TGCGCCAGCAGCTTGGACGGAGGGGCCCAAGAGACCCAGTACTTC.